These T cell receptor beta chains were read from a single sample in a study of T-cell reconstitution after alpha-beta-depleted transplantation in children. Via MiXCR, TCRdb re-called the PCR reads, giving one row per CDR3 protein. The data contain fewer than 700,000 distinct CDR3 sequences, roughly 23% of them singletons. The source material was PBMCs, mostly from graft donor cells, sampled 360 days after TCRalphabeta/CD19-depleted stem cell transplant. These receptors originate from a boy in the first two years of life who had a stem cell transplant for acute myeloid leukemia, so the T cells may come from the graft donor. CDR3s include the opening cysteine and the closing phenylalanine or tryptophan. Fields, in order: V gene, J gene, D gene, clone size, CDR3 DNA, CDR3 protein. A D gene is named only where the DNA matches it firmly. Clone size, where shown, is once, few, many, or a class for clones that have expanded.

>TRBV6-2/TRBV6-3|TRBJ2-2|-|many
TGTGCCAGCAGTTCTTCCGCCGGGGAGCTGTTTTTT
CASSSSAGELFF
>TRBV7-8|TRBJ2-1|TRBD1|many
TGTGCCAGCAGCCTGGGACAGGACTTCTCCTACAATGAGCAGTTCTTC
CASSLGQDFSYNEQFF
>TRBV10-3|TRBJ2-7|TRBD1|many
TGTGCCATCAGTGCCCGGGACAGGATCATAGGGGAGTCCTACGAGCAGTACTTC
CAISARDRIIGESYEQYF
>TRBV5-1|TRBJ2-1|-|-
TGCGCCAGCAGCTTGGCAGGGTTGGTCTACAATGAGCAGTTCTTC
CASSLAGLVYNEQFF
>TRBV20-1|TRBJ2-2|TRBD2|many
TGCAGTGCTCCGGCCCCGGGACTAGCGTTAACCGGGGAGCTGTTTTTT
CSAPAPGLALTGELFF
>TRBV24-1|TRBJ1-1|-|-
TGTGCCACCAGTGATATCAAGGGGGGAGCTTTCTTT
CATSDIKGGAFF
>TRBV3-1|TRBJ2-7|-|-
TGTGCCACCGGGGCTAACTACGAGCAGTACTTC
CATGANYEQYF
>TRBV30|TRBJ2-7|-|-
TGTGCCTCAACGCAGGAAGCCTCGGGTGAGCAGTACTTC
CASTQEASGEQYF
>TRBV9|TRBJ2-7|-|many
TGTGCCAGCAGCCCGGTTGGGGGTCCCTACGAGCAGTACTTC
CASSPVGGPYEQYF
>TRBV14|TRBJ2-2|TRBD1|many
TGTGCCAGCAGCCAAGATAGGGGGCTCACCGGGGAGCTGTTTTTT
CASSQDRGLTGELFF
>TRBV4-3|TRBJ2-5|TRBD1|-
TGCGCCAGCAGCCAGGACAGGGGTAGGGGACTCCAAGAGACCCAGTACTTC
CASSQDRGRGLQETQYF
>TRBV12-3/TRBV12-4|TRBJ2-5|-|many
TGTGCCAGCAGTTTAAGCGCCAACCAAGAGACCCAGTACTTC
CASSLSANQETQYF
>TRBV4-3|TRBJ1-2|-|-
TGCGCCAGCAGCCAAGATCGGAGCTCAGGGGGCTACACCTTC
CASSQDRSSGGYTF
>TRBV15|TRBJ2-1|TRBD2|many
TGTGCCACCAGCAGAACTAGCGGGGGGTTGATCTACAATGAGCAGTTCTTC
CATSRTSGGLIYNEQFF
>TRBV7-2|TRBJ1-5|-|-
TGTGCCAGCAACTCGGGGGGCTGGCCCCAGCATTTT
CASNSGGWPQHF
>TRBV24-1|TRBJ2-5|-|many
TGTGCCACCAGTGTGTCAGGGTTGCAAGAGACCCAGTACTTC
CATSVSGLQETQYF
>TRBV20-1|TRBJ2-1|-|few
TGCAGTGCAGAACAGGGAGAGAATGAGCAGTTCTTC
CSAEQGENEQFF
>TRBV12-3/TRBV12-4|TRBJ2-7|TRBD1|few
TGTGCCAGCAAGTACGGGACAGGGAAGAGCTACGAGCAGTACTTC
CASKYGTGKSYEQYF
>TRBV4-3|TRBJ2-2|TRBD2|many
TGCGCCAGCACTAGCGGGGGGTCTGCCGGGGAGCTGTTTTTT
CASTSGGSAGELFF
>TRBV24-1|TRBJ2-2|TRBD1|-
TGTGCCACCAGCGGGTCACAGGGGGTGACCGGGGAGCTGTTTTTT
CATSGSQGVTGELFF
>TRBV7-8|TRBJ2-1|TRBD2|many
TGTGCCAGCAGCCTACTAGCGGGGGGAAATGAGCAGTTCTTC
CASSLLAGGNEQFF
>TRBV20-1|TRBJ1-2|-|many
TGCAGTGCTAGAGTGGGGCACAACTATGGCTACACCTTC
CSARVGHNYGYTF
>TRBV10-3|TRBJ2-1|TRBD2|-
TGTGCCATCAGAGGGACTAGCGGGATCAATGAGCAGTTCTTC
CAIRGTSGINEQFF
>TRBV20-1|TRBJ2-3|TRBD1|many
TGCAGTGCTGGGGACAGGGTAAAACTAGATACGCAGTATTTT
CSAGDRVKLDTQYF